This is a list of T cell receptor beta chains from one sample in a study of Ad26.COV2.S vaccination and SARS-CoV-2 variants. TCRdb's copy holds only in-frame clones and misses some; the assay was immunoSEQ multiplex PCR. The sample includes about 350,000 clones, about 92% of them seen just once. The sequencing used peripheral blood, collected after recovery from COVID-19. The receptors originated from a human donor who had recovered from COVID-19. Each CDR3 is given with its conserved first and last residue. D genes are given only for firm matches. Some rows have no size entry. The others give once, few or many, or a class for an expanded clone.

clone size,J gene,D gene,V gene,CDR3 DNA,CDR3 protein
few,TRBJ1-5,TRBD1,TRBV7-8,TGTGCCAGCAGCGCCACCAGGGGGCGTCAGCCCCAGCATTTT,CASSATRGRQPQHF
.,TRBJ1-2,.,TRBV6-5,TGTGCCAGCGCCAGATCTCGGGGAAACTATGGCTACACCTTC,CASARSRGNYGYTF
.,TRBJ2-1,TRBD2,TRBV7-2,TGTGCCAGCAGCTTATGGGCTAGCGGGGGGTCCTACAATGAGCAGTTCTTC,CASSLWASGGSYNEQFF
.,TRBJ2-4,TRBD2,TRBV19,TGTGCCAGTAGGGAATCCGGGACTAGTGAAAGGCGAGCCAAAAACATTCAGTACTTC,CASRESGTSERRAKNIQYF
.,TRBJ1-2,.,TRBV19,TGTGCCAGTAGTTTCCGGACTAACTATGGCTACACCTTC,CASSFRTNYGYTF
.,TRBJ2-1,TRBD1,TRBV6-4,TGTGCCAGCAGTGCCGGACAGGCCGTTGTTAGTGAGCAGTTCTTC,CASSAGQAVVSEQFF
once,TRBJ1-2,.,TRBV7-9,TGTGCCAGCAGCTCGTACTATGGCTACACCTTC,CASSSYYGYTF
.,TRBJ1-1,.,TRBV6-1,TGTGCCAGCAGTGATTCTGGTGCGAGCACTGAAGCTTTCTTT,CASSDSGASTEAFF
.,TRBJ2-3,.,TRBV7-6,TGTGCCAGCAGCTTACGATACCGGACTAGCACAGATACGCAGTATTTT,CASSLRYRTSTDTQYF
.,TRBJ1-1,.,TRBV4-1,TGCGCCAGCAGCCAAGGAGGTTTTAAGGTGGACACTGAAGCTTTCTTT,CASSQGGFKVDTEAFF
.,TRBJ1-5,.,TRBV6-2/TRBV6-3,TGTGCCAGCAGCCCCAAACTTAATCAGCCCCAGCATTTT,CASSPKLNQPQHF
.,TRBJ2-6,.,TRBV21-1,TGTGCCAGCACCTCTAGTGATCTAGACAGCCTCTCTGGGGCCAACGTCCTGACTTTC,CASTSSDLDSLSGANVLTF
.,TRBJ1-1,.,TRBV27,TGTGCCAGTCGACAGTGGAACACTGAAGCTTTCTTT,CASRQWNTEAFF
.,TRBJ2-5,TRBD2,TRBV9,TGTGCCAGCAGCGTAGGCGGGGGGAGCGGGGAGACCCAGTACTTC,CASSVGGGSGETQYF